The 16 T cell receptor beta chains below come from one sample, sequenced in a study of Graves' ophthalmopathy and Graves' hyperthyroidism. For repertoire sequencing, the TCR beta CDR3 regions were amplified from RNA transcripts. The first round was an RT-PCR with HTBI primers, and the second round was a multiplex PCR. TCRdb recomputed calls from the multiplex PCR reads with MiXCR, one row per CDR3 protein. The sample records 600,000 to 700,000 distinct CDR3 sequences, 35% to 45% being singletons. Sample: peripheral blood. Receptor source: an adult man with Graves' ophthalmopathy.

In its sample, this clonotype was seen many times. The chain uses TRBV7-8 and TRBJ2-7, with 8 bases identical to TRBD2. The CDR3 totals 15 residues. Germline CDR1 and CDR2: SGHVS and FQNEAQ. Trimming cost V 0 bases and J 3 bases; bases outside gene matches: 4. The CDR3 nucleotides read TGTGCCAGCAGCTTAGCTGGGAGCGGGAGCTACGAGCAGTACTTC. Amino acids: CASSLAGSGSYEQYF. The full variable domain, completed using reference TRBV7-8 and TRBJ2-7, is GAGVSQSPRYKVAKRGQDVALRCDPISGHVSLFWYQQALGQGPEFLTYFQNEAQLDKSGLPSDRFFAERPEGSVSTLKIQRTQQEDSAVYLCASSLAGSGSYEQYFGPGTRLTVT.

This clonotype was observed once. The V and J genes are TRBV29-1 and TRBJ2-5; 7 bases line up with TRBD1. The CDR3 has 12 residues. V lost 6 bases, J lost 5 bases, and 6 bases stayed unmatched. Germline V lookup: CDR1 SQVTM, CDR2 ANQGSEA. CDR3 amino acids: CSVLRGLETQYF. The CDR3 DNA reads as TGCAGCGTCCTGAGGGGGCTCGAGACCCAGTACTTC. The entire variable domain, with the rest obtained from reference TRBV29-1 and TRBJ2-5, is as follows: SAVISQKPSRDICQRGTSLTIQCQVDSQVTMMFWYRQQPGQSLTLIATANQGSEATYESGFVIDKFPISRPNLTFSTLTVSNMSPEDSSIYLCSVLRGLETQYFGPGTRLLVL.

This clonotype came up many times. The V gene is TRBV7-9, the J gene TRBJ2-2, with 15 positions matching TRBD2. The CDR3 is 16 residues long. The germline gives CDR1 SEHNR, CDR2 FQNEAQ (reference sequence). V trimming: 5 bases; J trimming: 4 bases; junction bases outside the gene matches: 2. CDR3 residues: CASSGGLAGGTGELFF. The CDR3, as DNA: TGTGCCAGCAGCGGGGGACTAGCGGGAGGCACCGGGGAGCTGTTTTTT.

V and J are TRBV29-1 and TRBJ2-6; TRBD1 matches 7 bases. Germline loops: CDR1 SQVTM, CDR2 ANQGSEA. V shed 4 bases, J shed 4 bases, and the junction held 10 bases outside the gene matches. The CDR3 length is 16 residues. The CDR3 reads CSVGDRVNTGANVLTF. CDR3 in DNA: TGCAGCGTTGGTGACAGGGTGAACACCGGGGCCAACGTCCTGACTTTC.

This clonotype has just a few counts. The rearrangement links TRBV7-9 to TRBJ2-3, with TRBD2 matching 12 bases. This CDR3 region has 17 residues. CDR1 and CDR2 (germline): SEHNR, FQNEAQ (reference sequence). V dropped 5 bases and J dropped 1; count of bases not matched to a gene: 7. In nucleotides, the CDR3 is TGTGCCAGCAGCCGGGCTAGCGGGGGGGTAGGCACAGATACGCAGTATTTT. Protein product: CASSRASGGVGTDTQYF.

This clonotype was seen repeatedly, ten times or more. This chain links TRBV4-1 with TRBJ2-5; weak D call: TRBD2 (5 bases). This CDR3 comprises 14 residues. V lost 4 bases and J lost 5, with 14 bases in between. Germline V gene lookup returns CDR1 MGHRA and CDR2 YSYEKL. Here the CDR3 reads CASSRLSGWETQYF. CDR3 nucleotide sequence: TGCGCCAGCAGCCGTTTGTCGGGGTGGGAGACCCAGTACTTC.

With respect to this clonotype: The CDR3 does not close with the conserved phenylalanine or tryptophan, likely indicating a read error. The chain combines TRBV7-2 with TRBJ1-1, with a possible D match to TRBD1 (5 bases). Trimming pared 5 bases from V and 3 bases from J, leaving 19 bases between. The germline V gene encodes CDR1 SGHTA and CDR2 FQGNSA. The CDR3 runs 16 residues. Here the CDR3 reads CASSGAGWGIYTEAFL. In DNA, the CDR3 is TGTGCCAGCAGCGGGGCAGGATGGGGGATTTACACTGAAGCTTTCTTA.

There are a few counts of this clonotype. The CDR3 reads CASSSLMRDLGRGETQYF. CDR3 coding DNA: TGTGCCAGCAGTTCTCTCATGAGGGATTTAGGTCGTGGGGAGACCCAGTACTTC. V and J are TRBV12-3 or TRBV12-4 and TRBJ2-5; tentative D call: TRBD2 (5 bases). CDR3 length: 18 amino acids. The V and J ends lost 4 bases and 5 bases respectively, with 26 bases between them.

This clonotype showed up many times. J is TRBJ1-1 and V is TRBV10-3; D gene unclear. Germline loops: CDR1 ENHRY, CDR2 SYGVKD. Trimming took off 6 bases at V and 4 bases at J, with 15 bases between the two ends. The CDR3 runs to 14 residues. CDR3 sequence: CAISSPAQSTEAFF. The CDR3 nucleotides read TGTGCCATCAGCAGCCCAGCTCAGAGCACTGAAGCTTTCTTT.

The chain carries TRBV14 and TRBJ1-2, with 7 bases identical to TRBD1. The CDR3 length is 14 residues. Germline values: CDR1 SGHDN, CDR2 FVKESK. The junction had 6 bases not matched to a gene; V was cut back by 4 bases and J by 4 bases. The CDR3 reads CASSRTGVSYGYTF. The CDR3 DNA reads TGTGCCAGCAGCCGAACAGGGGTGAGCTATGGCTACACCTTC.

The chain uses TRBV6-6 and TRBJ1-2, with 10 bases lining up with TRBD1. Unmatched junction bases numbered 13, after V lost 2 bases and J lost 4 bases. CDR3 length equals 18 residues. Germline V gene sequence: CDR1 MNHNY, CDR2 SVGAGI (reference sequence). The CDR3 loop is CASSYHKLTDRGTYGYTF. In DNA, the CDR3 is TGTGCCAGCAGTTACCACAAACTAACGGACAGGGGGACCTATGGCTACACCTTC.

CDR3 residues: CASSLTGTSGLEQYF. CDR3 nucleotides: TGTGCCAGCAGTCTGACCGGGACTAGCGGTCTCGAGCAGTACTTC. The rearrangement joins TRBV28 to TRBJ2-7, with 11 nucleotides matching TRBD2. This CDR3 has 15 residues. The V and J ends lost 5 bases and 6 bases, in that order; junction bases with no gene match: 9. The germline V gene encodes CDR1 MDHEN and CDR2 SYDVKM.

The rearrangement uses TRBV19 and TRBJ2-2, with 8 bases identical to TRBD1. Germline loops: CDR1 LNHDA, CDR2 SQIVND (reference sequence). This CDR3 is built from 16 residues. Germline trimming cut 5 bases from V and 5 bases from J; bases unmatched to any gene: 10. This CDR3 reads CASSFPRTGWTGELFF. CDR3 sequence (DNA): TGTGCCAGTAGTTTTCCTCGGACAGGGTGGACCGGGGAGCTGTTTTTT.

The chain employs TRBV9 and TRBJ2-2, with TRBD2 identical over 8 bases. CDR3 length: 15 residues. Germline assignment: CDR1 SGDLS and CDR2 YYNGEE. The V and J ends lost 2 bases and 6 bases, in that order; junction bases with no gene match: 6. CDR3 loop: CASSVGTGGSGELFF. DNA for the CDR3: TGTGCCAGCAGCGTGGGAACGGGAGGGTCCGGGGAGCTGTTTTTT.

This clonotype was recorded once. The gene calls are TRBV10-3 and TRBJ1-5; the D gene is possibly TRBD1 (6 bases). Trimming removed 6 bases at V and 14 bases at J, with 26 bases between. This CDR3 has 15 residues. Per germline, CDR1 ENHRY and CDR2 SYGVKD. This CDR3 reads CAISVVWEGVYNEHF. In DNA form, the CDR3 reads TGTGCCATCAGCGTAGTTTGGGAGGGGGTCTACAATGAGCATTTT.

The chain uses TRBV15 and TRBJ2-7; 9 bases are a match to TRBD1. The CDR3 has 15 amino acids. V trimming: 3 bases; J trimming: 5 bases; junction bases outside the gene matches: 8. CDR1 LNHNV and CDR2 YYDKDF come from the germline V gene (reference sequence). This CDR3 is CATSSLMGQGDEQYF. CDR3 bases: TGTGCCACCAGCAGTTTAATGGGACAGGGCGACGAGCAGTACTTC. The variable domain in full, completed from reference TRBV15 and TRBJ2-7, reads DAMVIQNPRYQVTQFGKPVTLSCSQTLNHNVMYWYQQKSSQAPKLLFHYYDKDFNNEADTPDNFQSRRPNTSFCFLDIRSPGLGDTAMYLCATSSLMGQGDEQYFGPGTRLTVT.